The 22 T cell receptor beta chains in this list originate from one sample, sequenced in a study of OX40 agonist ivuxolimab in advanced cancers. Receptors were amplified or captured by the immunoSEQ multiplex PCR assay. TCRdb re-hosts the immuneACCESS table, in-frame sequences only. Its copies lack some clones; in the studies checked, an unresolved V gene accounts for under half of them, and the cause for the rest is not known. For this sample the table gives tens of thousands of clones, of which approximately 86% were detected only once. The leading ten clones occupy about 0.8% of the sample. The sample was CD4+ or CD8+ T cells sorted from blood, taken in a trial of the OX40 agonist ivuxolimab. The receptors stem from an adult with an advanced solid tumor such as melanoma, head and neck, liver or kidney cancer.

V and J are TRBV30 and TRBJ1-4; no clear D gene. With 1 base removed from V and 7 bases from J, the gap between germline ends came to 7 bases. Germline CDR1 and CDR2: GTSNPN and SVGIG (reference sequence). CDR3 size: 12 residues. CDR3 coding DNA: TGTGCCTGGAGTGAGGAGCTTGAAAAACTGTTTTTT. Protein product: CAWSEELEKLFF.

This clone was found a few times. The chain uses TRBV18 and TRBJ1-1; the D gene is possibly TRBD1 (5 bases). The V end was cut by 3 bases, the J end by 6 bases, with 14 bases between. The CDR3 is 14 residues long. CDR1 KGHSH and CDR2 LQKENI come from the germline V gene. CDR3 protein: CASSPDQGWAEAFF. The DNA of the CDR3 is TGTGCCAGCTCACCGGACCAGGGATGGGCTGAAGCTTTCTTT.

The chain uses TRBV5-1 and TRBJ1-1; possibly TRBD1 for D (6 bases). Germline V gives CDR1 SGHRS, CDR2 YFSETQ. The CDR3 is 14 residues long. V was clipped by 2 bases and J by 1 base, with 9 bases between them. CDR3 in amino acids: CASSFQGSNTEAFF. The CDR3 coding sequence is TGCGCCAGCAGCTTCCAGGGGTCGAACACTGAAGCTTTCTTT.

This sequence joins TRBV19 and TRBJ1-1; no firm D call. The germline V gene encodes CDR1 LNHDA and CDR2 SQIVND (reference sequence). The CDR3 sequence is 13 residues long. V was clipped by 7 bases and J by 2 bases, with 11 bases between them. This CDR3 reads CASNRVENTEAFF. Here the CDR3 DNA reads TGTGCCAGTAATCGGGTGGAAAACACTGAAGCTTTCTTT. The full variable domain, rest sourced from reference TRBV19 and TRBJ1-1, is DGGITQSPKYLFRKEGQNVTLSCEQNLNHDAMYWYRQDPGQGLRLIYYSQIVNDFQKGDIAEGYSVSREKKESFPLTVTSAQKNPTAFYLCASNRVENTEAFFGQGTRLTVV.

Of note for this clone: Distinct nucleotide sequences in the sample also encode this CDR3. V usage is TRBV2 and J usage is TRBJ2-7; D call uncertain. Trimming removed 4 bases at V and 4 bases at J, with 5 bases between. Germline CDR1 and CDR2: SNHLY and FYNNEI. CDR3 length: 11 amino acids. CDR3 nucleotide sequence: TGTGCCAGCAGTGTAAAATACGAGCAGTACTTC. Amino acids: CASSVKYEQYF.

V usage is TRBV2 and J usage is TRBJ1-5, with TRBD1 matching 7 bases. CDR3 length: 12 amino acids. Per germline, CDR1 SNHLY and CDR2 FYNNEI. The V segment lost 8 bases and the J segment 5 bases; nucleotides outside the gene matches: 3. The CDR3 sequence: CASWDRDQPQHF. DNA of the CDR3: TGTGCCAGCTGGGACAGAGATCAGCCCCAGCATTTT.

The genes are TRBV6-6 and TRBJ2-7, with TRBD1 matching over 7 bases. J gave up 2 bases and V 5 bases, and 9 bases lay outside the gene matches. The germline V gene encodes CDR1 MNHNY and CDR2 SVGAGI (reference sequence). The CDR3 spans 15 residues. For the CDR3, the DNA is TGTGCCAGCAGTCCGAGACAGGGAGCCGCCTACGAGCAGTACTTC. It yields the protein CASSPRQGAAYEQYF.

The chain has TRBV18 and TRBJ2-1, with 9 positions matching TRBD2. Trimming at V came to 6 bases and at J to 6 bases, leaving 6 bases not matched to a gene. Germline-derived CDR1 and CDR2 are KGHSH and LQKENI. The length of the CDR3 is 14 residues. CDR3 region: CASSGTSSGNEQFF. The CDR3 nucleotides read TGTGCCAGCTCCGGGACTAGCTCGGGCAATGAGCAGTTCTTC.

This chain connects TRBV5-4 to TRBJ1-5; 8 bases are a match to TRBD1. This CDR3 contains 14 residues. V was clipped by 1 base and J by 7 bases; unmatched bases: 4. Germline V gene lookup returns CDR1 SGHNT and CDR2 YYREEE (reference sequence). In DNA form, the CDR3 reads TGTGCCAGCAGCTTGCAGGGGGCGAGGCAGCCCCAGCATTTT. This translates into CASSLQGARQPQHF. Full variable domain (outside the CDR3, taken from reference TRBV5-4 and TRBJ1-5): ETGVTQSPTHLIKTRGQQVTLRCSSQSGHNTVSWYQQALGQGPQFIFQYYREEENGRGNFPPRFSGLQFPNYSSELNVNALELDDSALYLCASSLQGARQPQHFGDGTRLSIL.

The V call is TRBV6-6, the J call TRBJ2-2; TRBD2 aligns across 13 bases. CDR1 and CDR2 from the germline V gene are MNHNY and SVGAGI (reference sequence). The CDR3 length is 15 residues. Losses at the gene ends were 4 bases for V and 6 bases for J; bases not matched to a gene: 2. The CDR3 loop reads CASSSGLAGPGELFF. The CDR3 DNA sequence: TGTGCCAGCAGTTCGGGACTAGCGGGGCCCGGGGAGCTGTTTTTT.

The V call is TRBV5-1, the J call TRBJ1-6; no clear D. V was pared by 1 base and J by 7 bases, with 9 bases between. Germline values: CDR1 SGHRS, CDR2 YFSETQ. The CDR3 spans 14 residues. The CDR3, as DNA: TGCGCCAGCAGCTTGACTACAGCAAATTCACCCCTCCACTTT. Its translation is CASSLTTANSPLHF.

The chain links TRBV5-4 to TRBJ2-1, with 14 bases aligning to TRBD2. The trim removed 2 bases at V and 7 bases at J, leaving 8 bases unmatched. The CDR3 spans 17 residues. CDR1 and CDR2 (germline): SGHNT, YYREEE (reference sequence). The CDR3 region is CASSFEGLAGEENEQFF. The CDR3 DNA reads TGTGCCAGCAGCTTTGAGGGACTAGCGGGGGAAGAGAATGAGCAGTTCTTC. The variable domain in full, with the rest retrieved from reference TRBV5-4 and TRBJ2-1, is ETGVTQSPTHLIKTRGQQVTLRCSSQSGHNTVSWYQQALGQGPQFIFQYYREEENGRGNFPPRFSGLQFPNYSSELNVNALELDDSALYLCASSFEGLAGEENEQFFGPGTRLTVL.

J is TRBJ1-1 and V is TRBV27; D is perhaps TRBD1 (5 bases). This CDR3 contains 14 residues. V lost 6 bases to trimming and J lost 2 bases, with 13 bases between them. Germline CDR1 MNHEY, CDR2 SMNVEV (reference sequence). CDR3 residues: CASRRPGRNTEAFF. The CDR3 DNA sequence: TGTGCCAGCAGAAGACCGGGACGAAACACTGAAGCTTTCTTT.

This chain links TRBV10-3 with TRBJ1-2; 10 bases are a match to TRBD1. The CDR3 is made up of 13 amino acids. Germline lookup yields CDR1 ENHRY and CDR2 SYGVKD. Losses at the gene ends were 4 bases for V and 9 bases for J; bases not matched to a gene: 5. The CDR3 coding sequence is TGTGCCATCAGTGTGACAGGGGGCCGAAGCTACACCTTC. This gives the protein CAISVTGGRSYTF.

The J gene is TRBJ1-2, the V gene TRBV5-1; D uncertain. The length of the CDR3 is 13 residues. The ends were cut back, 2 bases at V and 0 bases at J, with 5 bases in the middle. Germline V gene data show CDR1 as SGHRS and CDR2 as YFSETQ. The CDR3 spells CASSFDSNYGYTF. The CDR3 DNA is TGCGCCAGCAGCTTTGACTCTAACTATGGCTACACCTTC.

V usage is TRBV5-1 and J usage is TRBJ2-1; no clear D. Germline CDR1 reads SGHRS; CDR2 reads YFSETQ. Trimming stripped 3 bases from V and 15 bases from J, with 16 bases between. The CDR3 is made up of 12 amino acids. CDR3 loop: CASSYGDYAPFF. DNA for the CDR3: TGCGCCAGCAGCTATGGGGATTATGCTCCGTTCTTC.

V and J are TRBV5-6 and TRBJ2-2, with D perhaps matching TRBD1 or TRBD2 (6 bases each). The CDR3 contains 17 residues. CDR1 and CDR2 (germline): SGHDT, YYEEEE. Trimming left V 4 bases short and J 5 bases short, with 21 bases between. CDR3 in DNA: TGTGCCAGCAGCCCGGGGGCAGGGGTGATGTTGACCGGGGAGCTGTTTTTT. Amino acid sequence: CASSPGAGVMLTGELFF.

The chain uses TRBV18 and TRBJ1-4, with a weak D call TRBD1 (6 bases). The V gene's germline CDR1 is KGHSH and CDR2 LQKENI. V was trimmed by 2 bases and J by 3 bases, leaving 10 bases between them. This CDR3 has 15 amino acids. The CDR3 loop is CASSPVPGANEKLFF. The CDR3 DNA follows: TGTGCCAGCTCACCAGTCCCAGGGGCTAATGAAAAACTGTTTTTT.

The chain is built from TRBV28 and TRBJ2-1, with 10 bases fitting TRBD2. Trimming took 4 bases from V and 3 from J; bases not matched to a gene: 6. CDR1 is MDHEN, CDR2 SYDVKM, per germline. The CDR3 is 16 residues long. In DNA form, the CDR3 reads TGTGCCAGCAGTTCCCACGCTAGCGGGAGCTACAATGAGCAGTTCTTC. Translating gives CASSSHASGSYNEQFF.

Here the CDR3 DNA reads TGTGCTAGTGGTTTGGATAGGGGTTACTCCTACAATGAGCAGTTCTTC. This translates into CASGLDRGYSYNEQFF. The chain is built from TRBV12-5 and TRBJ2-1, with D maybe TRBD1 (5 bases). Germline V lookup: CDR1 LGHNT, CDR2 FRNRAP. The CDR3 contains 16 residues. Between the trimmed V and J ends, which lost 1 base and 0 bases, there was a span of 10 bases.

The V and J genes are TRBV6-6 and TRBJ2-3; D call uncertain. The germline V gene encodes CDR1 MNHNY and CDR2 SVGAGI (reference sequence). Trimming removed 6 bases from V and 4 bases from J, with 11 bases in between. The CDR3 has 13 amino acids. The CDR3 spells CASRHIHADTQYF. The CDR3 DNA sequence: TGTGCCAGCAGGCATATCCACGCAGATACGCAGTATTTT.

V gene TRBV19 combines with J gene TRBJ1-2; a possible D gene is TRBD1 (5 bases). From germline, CDR1 is LNHDA and CDR2 SQIVND (reference sequence). This CDR3 spans 12 amino acids. The ends were cut back, 7 bases at V and 4 bases at J, with 10 bases in the middle. CDR3 DNA sequence: TGTGCCAGTATGCAGGGTAGCTATGGCTACACCTTC. Its protein is CASMQGSYGYTF.